The 3 T cell receptor beta chains below were found in one sample sequenced in a study of response to subunit inactivated influenza vaccine. TCRdb called the RT-PCR reads again in MiXCR, with one record for every CDR3 protein. The sample lists roughly 620,000 distinct CDR3 sequences, 11% occurring once. These data also formed part of another study, on T cells expressing NK-cell markers. According to that study: Synthesis of TCR beta cDNA relied on 5'RACE template switching carrying UMIs.

Sequencing used PBMCs from blood, obtained on the day of vaccination. These receptors all come from a man aged 50 to 60 who received an inactivated influenza vaccine.

The V gene is TRBV11-2, the J gene TRBJ2-2; 11 positions agree with TRBD2. V gave up 3 bases and J gave up 3 bases; unmatched junction bases: 15. From germline, CDR1 is SGHAT and CDR2 FQNNGV. This CDR3 has 20 amino acids. CDR3 nucleotides: TGTGCCAGCAGCTTCCACCGCTACACCGGGACTAGCGGTCACACCGGGGAGCTGTTTTTT. This translates into CASSFHRYTGTSGHTGELFF.

V and J are TRBV20-1 and TRBJ1-5; D is unresolved. CDR3 size: 13 residues. The germline V and J ends were trimmed by 6 bases and 0 bases, with 9 bases remaining between them. Germline values: CDR1 DFQATT, CDR2 SNEGSKA (reference sequence). The chain's CDR3 is CSATSNSNQPQHF. In DNA, the CDR3 is TGCAGTGCAACCTCTAATAGCAATCAGCCCCAGCATTTT.

Points on this clonotype: Relative to the germline gene, one junction end is altered; a read error may explain this. The V call is TRBV5-1, the J call TRBJ2-5; D may correspond to TRBD1 or TRBD2 (5 bases each). The CDR3 runs to 11 residues. CDR1 and CDR2 (germline): SGHRS, YFSETQ. The CDR3, as DNA: TGCGCCATCAGCTACGGGACCGGGGAGTACTTC. Translation gives CAISYGTGEYF.